A selection of T cell receptor beta chains follows, all from one sample in a study of human T cells and chemical hapten exposure. TCRdb recomputed calls from the RACE reads with MiXCR, one row per CDR3 protein. The data show more than 70,000 distinct CDR3 sequences, approximately 9.7% seen once. Sequencing was performed on whole blood. These receptors all stem from a female donor in good health. Some clones in this sample may be carry-over from other donors' samples. Both conserved end residues are part of each CDR3. Fields, in order: clone size, CDR3 length, D gene, V gene, J gene, CDR3 DNA, CDR3 protein. D genes are given only for firm matches. Clone size is shown for a subset of rows, as once, few, many or a class of expanded clone.

clone size: few; CDR3 length: 13; D gene: -; V gene: TRBV24-1; J gene: TRBJ1-1; CDR3 DNA: TGTGCCACCGGGGACGGATCGAACACTGAAGCTTTCTTT; CDR3 protein: CATGDGSNTEAFF
clone size: many; CDR3 length: 12; D gene: -; V gene: TRBV6-5; J gene: TRBJ1-2; CDR3 DNA: TGTGCCAGCAGCACAGGGTACTATGGCTACACCTTC; CDR3 protein: CASSTGYYGYTF
clone size: -; CDR3 length: 13; D gene: -; V gene: TRBV28; J gene: TRBJ1-1; CDR3 DNA: TGTGCCAGCAGCCCGAGGACCAACACTGAAGCTTTCTTT; CDR3 protein: CASSPRTNTEAFF
clone size: many; CDR3 length: 13; D gene: -; V gene: TRBV27; J gene: TRBJ2-1; CDR3 DNA: TGTGCCAGCACCCACGGCGGGTACAATGAGCAGTTCTTC; CDR3 protein: CASTHGGYNEQFF
clone size: -; CDR3 length: 12; D gene: -; V gene: TRBV24-1; J gene: TRBJ1-1; CDR3 DNA: TGTGCCACCAGTGCCAGGAACACTGAAGCTTTCTTT; CDR3 protein: CATSARNTEAFF
clone size: many; CDR3 length: 17; D gene: TRBD2; V gene: TRBV20-1; J gene: TRBJ2-3; CDR3 DNA: TGCAGTGCCCACCAGGCTAGCGGGAGGGCCTGGACAGATACGCAGTATTTT; CDR3 protein: CSAHQASGRAWTDTQYF
clone size: few; CDR3 length: 15; D gene: -; V gene: TRBV28; J gene: TRBJ2-5; CDR3 DNA: TGTGCCAGCAGTTTACGGCTAGAGATTCAAGAGACCCAGTACTTC; CDR3 protein: CASSLRLEIQETQYF
clone size: many; CDR3 length: 14; D gene: -; V gene: TRBV19; J gene: TRBJ1-4; CDR3 DNA: TGTGCCAGTAGTGCCGACAGGAGGAATGAAAAACTGTTTTTT; CDR3 protein: CASSADRRNEKLFF
clone size: -; CDR3 length: 15; D gene: TRBD1; V gene: TRBV7-2; J gene: TRBJ2-1; CDR3 DNA: TGTGCCAGCAGATACGGACAGGGGGGCTACAATGAGCAGTTCTTC; CDR3 protein: CASRYGQGGYNEQFF
clone size: many; CDR3 length: 15; D gene: -; V gene: TRBV7-2; J gene: TRBJ2-3; CDR3 DNA: TGTGCCAGCAGCACGGATCAGGGGAGCACAGATACGCAGTATTTT; CDR3 protein: CASSTDQGSTDTQYF
clone size: -; CDR3 length: 14; D gene: -; V gene: TRBV5-6; J gene: TRBJ1-1; CDR3 DNA: TGTGCCAGCAGCTTCGAGCATCGGGACGGTGAAGCTTTCTTT; CDR3 protein: CASSFEHRDGEAFF
clone size: many; CDR3 length: 13; D gene: -; V gene: TRBV5-1; J gene: TRBJ2-5; CDR3 DNA: TGCGCCAGCAGACCGGGACCACAAGAGACCCAGTACTTC; CDR3 protein: CASRPGPQETQYF
clone size: -; CDR3 length: 15; D gene: -; V gene: TRBV6-2/TRBV6-3; J gene: TRBJ2-2; CDR3 DNA: TGTGCCAGCAGTTACTCGTCTAGCGTAACCGGGGAGCTGTTTTTT; CDR3 protein: CASSYSSSVTGELFF
clone size: few; CDR3 length: 14; D gene: TRBD1; V gene: TRBV7-9; J gene: TRBJ2-7; CDR3 DNA: TGTGCCAGCAGCGGCTACAGGGGGCATTACGAGCAGTACTTC; CDR3 protein: CASSGYRGHYEQYF
clone size: -; CDR3 length: 18; D gene: TRBD2; V gene: TRBV11-2; J gene: TRBJ2-3; CDR3 DNA: TGTGCCAGCAGCCCGGGGACTAGCGCCTACTCTAGCACAGATACGCAGTATTTT; CDR3 protein: CASSPGTSAYSSTDTQYF
clone size: -; CDR3 length: 16; D gene: -; V gene: TRBV6-2/TRBV6-3; J gene: TRBJ2-2; CDR3 DNA: TGTGCCAGCAGACCCCATAGGACTACCGGCACCGGGGAGCTGTTTTTT; CDR3 protein: CASRPHRTTGTGELFF
clone size: -; CDR3 length: 13; D gene: TRBD2; V gene: TRBV12-5; J gene: TRBJ2-1; CDR3 DNA: TGTGCTAGTGGTACGACTAGCGGCAATGAGCAGTTCTTC; CDR3 protein: CASGTTSGNEQFF
clone size: -; CDR3 length: 16; D gene: -; V gene: TRBV27; J gene: TRBJ2-1; CDR3 DNA: TGTGCCAGCAGTCCCCTGACTAGAAGCTCCTACAATGAGCAGTTCTTC; CDR3 protein: CASSPLTRSSYNEQFF
clone size: few; CDR3 length: 16; D gene: TRBD2; V gene: TRBV29-1; J gene: TRBJ2-7; CDR3 DNA: TGCAGCGCTCCGGGGGGTAAAGACAAGAACTCCTACGAGCAGTACTTC; CDR3 protein: CSAPGGKDKNSYEQYF
clone size: few; CDR3 length: 12; D gene: -; V gene: TRBV12-3/TRBV12-4; J gene: TRBJ2-1; CDR3 DNA: TGTGCCAGCAGTCCTGACTACAATGAGCAGTTCTTC; CDR3 protein: CASSPDYNEQFF
clone size: -; CDR3 length: 13; D gene: -; V gene: TRBV12-5; J gene: TRBJ2-3; CDR3 DNA: TGTGCTAGTGGTCAGACAATCACAGATACGCAGTATTTT; CDR3 protein: CASGQTITDTQYF
clone size: many; CDR3 length: 12; D gene: -; V gene: TRBV6-6; J gene: TRBJ1-5; CDR3 DNA: TGTGCCAGCAGCCCCAACCGGGAGGCCCAGCATTTT; CDR3 protein: CASSPNREAQHF
clone size: many; CDR3 length: 13; D gene: -; V gene: TRBV7-3; J gene: TRBJ1-1; CDR3 DNA: TGTGCCAGCAGCTTCTTAAGGAACACTGAAGCTTTCTTT; CDR3 protein: CASSFLRNTEAFF
clone size: few; CDR3 length: 14; D gene: TRBD1; V gene: TRBV29-1; J gene: TRBJ2-3; CDR3 DNA: TGCAGCGTTCGGGACAGGGGGATTTCAGATACGCAGTATTTT; CDR3 protein: CSVRDRGISDTQYF